These 20 T cell receptor beta chains originate from one sample sequenced in a study of early T cells in non-severe SARS-CoV-2 infection. From the 5' RACE reads, TCRdb called clonotypes with MiXCR, one entry per CDR3 protein. The sample carries about 100,000 distinct CDR3 sequences, around 13% recorded once. Sequenced material: whole blood. These receptors were obtained from an adult who was a healthcare worker with PCR-confirmed SARS-CoV-2 infection or an uninfected control (not recorded which).

This clonotype has more than one count but fewer than ten. This CDR3 reads CSVTAPSIHWKDTIYF. Here the CDR3 DNA reads TGCAGCGTTACGGCGCCCAGTATCCACTGGAAGGACACCATATATTTT. The chain couples TRBV29-1 to TRBJ1-3; D is unclear. CDR1 SQVTM and CDR2 ANQGSEA come from the germline V gene. The CDR3 has 16 amino acids. The germline V and J ends were trimmed by 5 bases and 8 bases, with 25 bases remaining between them.

This clonotype was seen only a few times. The CDR3: CASSTSTGEAFF. Written as DNA, the CDR3 is TGTGCCAGCAGTACCTCCACGGGTGAAGCTTTCTTT. V and J are TRBV12-3 or TRBV12-4 and TRBJ1-1; no definite D call. Trimming pared 5 bases from V and 7 bases from J, leaving 11 bases between. The CDR3 extends over 12 amino acids.

This clonotype was counted at least ten times. The V gene is TRBV7-6, the J gene TRBJ2-5, with 9 bases lining up with TRBD1. Germline loops: CDR1 SGHVS, CDR2 FNYEAQ. J gave up 5 bases and V 1 base, and 8 bases lay outside the gene matches. There are 16 residues in the CDR3. The CDR3 loop reads CASSLGAGQGYETQYF. CDR3 nucleotides: TGTGCCAGCAGCTTAGGAGCTGGACAGGGGTACGAGACCCAGTACTTC.

This clonotype was seen only a few times. The junction departs from germline at one end; a sequencing error may be responsible. The chain has TRBV28 and TRBJ2-7, with TRBD1 as a possible D gene (6 bases). Germline CDR1 and CDR2: MDHEN and SYDVKM. The CDR3 is made up of 12 amino acids. The CDR3 nucleotides are TGTGCCAGCAGTTCACAGGGTGGGCCCACGCTCTTC. This sequence encodes CASSSQGGPTLF.

The table lists this clonotype with a few counts. The chain uses TRBV5-4 and TRBJ2-2, with TRBD1 matching 8 bases. The CDR3 spans 17 residues. Trimming at V came to 4 bases and at J to 1 base, leaving 9 bases not matched to a gene. In germline, CDR1 is SGHNT, CDR2 YYREEE (reference sequence). The CDR3 spells CASSGDRRILNTGELFF. The CDR3 DNA reads TGTGCCAGCAGCGGGGACAGGCGCATTTTGAACACCGGGGAGCTGTTTTTT.

This clonotype was seen ten or more times. CDR3 region: CASSRANRDTQYF. CDR3 DNA sequence: TGTGCCAGCAGTAGGGCTAACAGAGATACGCAGTATTTT. The genes are TRBV28 and TRBJ2-3; no firm D call. Germline V gives CDR1 MDHEN, CDR2 SYDVKM. Trimming pared 5 bases from V and 5 bases from J, leaving 11 bases between. CDR3 size: 13 residues.

V is TRBV14 and J is TRBJ2-7, with D possibly matching TRBD1 (6 bases). The V end was cut by 1 base, the J end by 3 bases, with 10 bases between. Germline CDR1 and CDR2: SGHDN and FVKESK. This CDR3 spans 14 amino acids. Written as DNA, the CDR3 is TGTGCCAGCAGCCAAGGGCAGGGGAACTACGAGCAGTACTTC. Its protein product is CASSQGQGNYEQYF.

The table lists this clonotype with many counts. The chain recombines TRBV20-1 with TRBJ1-1; D is uncertain. This CDR3 is built from 13 residues. The germline gives CDR1 DFQATT, CDR2 SNEGSKA (reference sequence). The ends were cut back, 3 bases at V and 1 base at J, with 9 bases in the middle. CDR3 sequence: CSARVSPNTEAFF. DNA for the CDR3: TGCAGTGCTAGGGTCAGCCCGAACACTGAAGCTTTCTTT.

CDR3 amino acids: CASRTGPYEQYF. The DNA of the CDR3 is TGTGCCAGCCGGACAGGCCCCTACGAGCAGTACTTC. The chain couples TRBV6-2 or TRBV6-3 to TRBJ2-7; TRBD1 matches at 7 bases. With 8 bases clipped from V and 2 bases from J, the junction kept 3 bases outside the gene matches. The CDR3 contains 12 residues. Germline V gene sequence: CDR1 MNHEY, CDR2 SVGEGT.

The chain recombines TRBV11-1 with TRBJ2-6; D remains ambiguous. V was cut by 5 bases and J by 4 bases, with 12 bases left in between. Germline assignment: CDR1 SGHAT and CDR2 FQDESV (reference sequence). The CDR3 is 15 residues long. The CDR3 coding sequence is TGTGCCAGCAGCCAAGGCCTAGACGGGGCCAACGTCCTGACTTTC. Its protein is CASSQGLDGANVLTF.

This clonotype showed up many times. The chain uses TRBV6-2 or TRBV6-3 and TRBJ2-5, with 7 bases matching TRBD1. The CDR3 loop spans 14 amino acids. The V gene end was trimmed by 4 bases and the J gene end by 7 bases; junction bases not matched to a gene: 9. Germline values: CDR1 MNHEY, CDR2 SVGEGT. The CDR3 sequence: CASSSGTARGTQYF. In DNA form, the CDR3 reads TGTGCCAGCAGTTCCGGGACAGCCCGGGGGACCCAGTACTTC.

There are a few counts of this clonotype. The chain links TRBV28 to TRBJ1-5, with D maybe TRBD1 (6 bases). Germline lookup yields CDR1 MDHEN and CDR2 SYDVKM. This CDR3 contains 16 residues. The V and J ends lost 3 bases and 2 bases respectively, with 14 bases between them. This chain's CDR3 is CASSFRGALGNQPQHF. CDR3 bases: TGTGCCAGCAGTTTCCGGGGGGCGTTGGGCAATCAGCCCCAGCATTTT.

This rearrangement joins TRBV5-1 to TRBJ1-2; the D gene is possibly TRBD1 (6 bases). The germline CDR1 and CDR2 sequences are SGHRS and YFSETQ. This CDR3 spans 14 amino acids. V dropped 4 bases and J dropped 6 bases, with 16 bases sitting between them. CDR3 sequence (DNA): TGCGCCAGCAGCGGGGGCCGGGTGATGGATGGCTACACCTTC. It translates to CASSGGRVMDGYTF.

This clonotype was seen ten or more times. The chain carries TRBV7-2 and TRBJ2-1, with 8 bases matching TRBD2. The CDR3 contains 13 residues. Looked up from germline, CDR1 is SGHTA and CDR2 is FQGNSA. V lost 7 bases, J lost 6 bases, and 5 bases stayed unmatched. Here the CDR3 DNA reads TGTGCCAGCAATAGCGGGGACATCAATGAGCAGTTCTTC. Translating gives CASNSGDINEQFF.

This clonotype was counted ten times or more. The rearrangement uses TRBV19 and TRBJ2-7; 9 bases are a match to TRBD2. After removal of 6 bases from V and 2 bases from J, the junction contained 2 bases not matched to a gene. There are 13 residues in the CDR3. Looked up from germline, CDR1 is LNHDA and CDR2 is SQIVND (reference sequence). CDR3 coding DNA: TGTGCCAGTAGGACTAGCGGAACCTACGAGCAGTACTTC. Translated, it gives CASRTSGTYEQYF.

The chain is built from TRBV11-2 and TRBJ2-2, with no clear D. CDR1 SGHAT and CDR2 FQNNGV come from the germline V gene. V lost 1 base and J lost 2, with 5 bases in between. There are 14 residues in the CDR3. The CDR3 region has the DNA TGTGCCAGCAGCTTAGTACCAAACACCGGGGAGCTGTTTTTT. Translating gives CASSLVPNTGELFF.

This clonotype was detected ten times or more. The gene calls are TRBV20-1 and TRBJ2-1, with 9 bases aligning to TRBD2. The germline CDR1 and CDR2 sequences are DFQATT and SNEGSKA (reference sequence). Losses at the gene ends were 3 bases for V and 7 bases for J; bases not matched to a gene: 4. The CDR3 has 13 residues. CDR3 coding DNA: TGCAGTGCTAGGCCTAGCGGGGAAAATGAGCAGTTCTTC. This translates into CSARPSGENEQFF.

The CDR3 spells CASSRLNQGVQFYNEQFF. The CDR3 coding sequence is TGTGCCAGCAGCCGACTTAATCAGGGGGTTCAGTTTTACAATGAGCAGTTCTTC. The chain is built from TRBV7-6 and TRBJ2-1, with TRBD1 identical over 7 bases. The germline V gene has CDR1 SGHVS and CDR2 FNYEAQ. The CDR3 runs 18 residues. V was clipped by 5 bases and J by 4 bases; unmatched bases: 17.

V and J are TRBV29-1 and TRBJ2-5, with TRBD2 matching over 8 bases. Germline V lookup: CDR1 SQVTM, CDR2 ANQGSEA. Trimming removed 6 bases from V and 1 base from J; junction bases left unmatched: 4. The CDR3 has 13 residues. The CDR3 sequence is CSVVSGGQETQYF. The CDR3 coding sequence is TGCAGCGTAGTCAGCGGGGGCCAAGAGACCCAGTACTTC.

The rearrangement uses TRBV27 and TRBJ1-1, with unresolved D. Germline V gives CDR1 MNHEY, CDR2 SMNVEV (reference sequence). CDR3 length equals 14 residues. Trimming pared 5 bases from V and 8 bases from J, leaving 18 bases between. The CDR3, as DNA: TGTGCCAGCAGTACTCCTGGACCGGATCAAGAAGCTTTCTTT. It codes for CASSTPGPDQEAFF.